The 32 T cell receptor beta chains below come from one sample, sequenced in a study of T cells in Graves' hyperthyroidism and ophthalmopathy. Amplification of TCR beta CDR3 regions used RNA as the template. TCR CDR3 regions were first amplified by RT-PCR with HTBI primers. From the multiplex PCR reads, TCRdb called clonotypes with MiXCR, one entry per CDR3 protein. Among around 380,000 distinct CDR3 sequences, approximately 13% were seen once, and the ten largest hold 20%. The sample was blood. The receptor set was obtained from a man aged 25-45 years with Graves' hyperthyroidism that later progressed to Graves' ophthalmopathy.

The sample holds many counts of this clonotype. V and J are TRBV12-3 or TRBV12-4 and TRBJ1-5; D may be TRBD1 (6 bases). There are 15 residues in the CDR3. V lost 5 bases to trimming and J lost 0 bases, with 11 bases between them. The CDR3 loop is CASSQGQYSNQPQHF. DNA of the CDR3: TGTGCCAGCAGTCAAGGACAGTATAGCAATCAGCCCCAGCATTTT.

This clonotype occurred many times. The CDR3: CASSFSGGAFYGYTF. The CDR3 nucleotides read TGTGCCAGCAGTTTTTCGGGCGGCGCCTTCTATGGCTACACCTTC. The chain couples TRBV27 to TRBJ1-2, with unresolved D. Germline loops: CDR1 MNHEY, CDR2 SMNVEV (reference sequence). The CDR3 runs to 15 residues. V lost 3 bases, J lost 4 bases, and 15 bases lay in between.

Concerning this clonotype: At one end the junction does not follow the germline gene, possibly because of a read error. The rearrangement links TRBV18 to TRBJ1-4, with D possibly being TRBD1 (6 bases). The CDR3 consists of 14 residues. The germline V gene encodes CDR1 KGHSH and CDR2 LQKENI. CDR3 amino acids: CASSPPGGSEKLSF. The CDR3 nucleotides are TGTGCCAGCTCACCACCAGGGGGGAGTGAAAAACTGTCTTTT.

This clonotype was observed at least ten times. Germline is not matched at one junction end, which may reflect a read error. This chain uses TRBV6-1 with TRBJ1-5; D perhaps matches TRBD1 (5 bases). The CDR3 has 15 residues. In germline, CDR1 is MNHNS, CDR2 SASEGT. The CDR3 DNA follows: TGTGCCAGCCGTGACAGACTAGCTGGGAATCAGCCCCAGCATTTT. It specifies CASRDRLAGNQPQHF.

The chain couples TRBV9 to TRBJ2-1, with D uncertain. The CDR3 has 12 amino acids. V lost 4 bases and J 6 bases, leaving 8 bases between the germline ends. CDR1 and CDR2 (germline): SGDLS, YYNGEE. CDR3 loop: CASSSRANEQFF. CDR3 DNA sequence: TGTGCCAGCAGCTCGCGCGCCAATGAGCAGTTCTTC.

The chain links TRBV6-1 to TRBJ1-2, with a weak D call TRBD1 (5 bases). This CDR3 is 13 amino acids long. The germline gives CDR1 MNHNS, CDR2 SASEGT. Trimming stripped 5 bases from V and 4 bases from J, with 11 bases between. CDR3 amino acids: CASSPQAPYGYTF. CDR3 in DNA: TGTGCCAGCAGTCCACAGGCACCCTATGGCTACACCTTC.

In this sample, this clonotype turned up many times. The chain joins TRBV6-1 to TRBJ2-7, with D possibly being TRBD2 (6 bases). Trimming left V 6 bases short and J 4 bases short, with 19 bases between. Germline V gene sequence: CDR1 MNHNS, CDR2 SASEGT. This CDR3 spans 15 amino acids. CDR3: CASSDSGERPYEQYF. The CDR3, as DNA: TGTGCCAGCAGCGACTCGGGGGAGCGGCCATACGAGCAGTACTTC.

This clonotype was detected ten times or more. This chain connects TRBV6-5 to TRBJ1-2; D ambiguous. This CDR3 is 13 amino acids long. Deletions cut 0 bases from V and 5 bases from J, with 7 bases between. CDR1 is MNHEY, CDR2 SVGAGI, per germline. In DNA form, the CDR3 reads TGTGCCAGCAGTTACTCGGCATGGTATGGCTACACCTTC. It encodes CASSYSAWYGYTF.

This clonotype was seen repeatedly, ten times or more. The chain employs TRBV11-3 and TRBJ2-5, with D maybe TRBD1 (6 bases). CDR1 and CDR2 (germline): SGHNT, YENEEA. The CDR3 totals 12 residues. The ends were cut back, 5 bases at V and 5 bases at J, with 9 bases in the middle. CDR3 sequence reads: CASSPQGETQYF. In DNA, the CDR3 is TGTGCCAGCAGCCCCCAGGGGGAGACCCAGTACTTC.

This sequence joins TRBV6-1 and TRBJ2-7; TRBD2 is a possible D gene (6 bases). CDR3 length: 11 amino acids. CDR1 is MNHNS and CDR2 is SASEGT in the germline V gene. V was cut by 7 bases and J by 9 bases, with 13 bases left in between. CDR3 sequence: CASTGSHAQYF. CDR3 coding DNA: TGTGCCAGCACCGGGAGCCATGCGCAGTACTTC.

This clonotype showed up many times. The chain has TRBV11-2 and TRBJ2-5; D is perhaps TRBD1 or TRBD2 (6 bases each). The CDR3 length is 14 residues. V gave up 1 base and J gave up 6 bases, with 12 bases separating them. Germline lookup yields CDR1 SGHAT and CDR2 FQNNGV. In nucleotides, the CDR3 is TGTGCCAGCAGCTTAGTGGGGGGCGCGAAGACCCAGTACTTC. Translation: CASSLVGGAKTQYF.

The chain joins TRBV27 to TRBJ2-3; D possibly corresponds to TRBD2 (6 bases). The germline CDR1 and CDR2 sequences are MNHEY and SMNVEV (reference sequence). V dropped 10 bases and J dropped 6 bases, with 26 bases sitting between them. The CDR3 is 16 residues long. For the CDR3, the DNA is TGTGCCACCCAGTCCGCGGCAGGCGGGGACGGGGATACGCAGTATTTT. The encoded protein is CATQSAAGGDGDTQYF.

In this sample, this clonotype turned up many times. The V gene is TRBV2, the J gene TRBJ2-1, with a tentative D call TRBD1 (6 bases). This CDR3 has 14 amino acids. Trimming shortened V by 3 bases and J by 3 bases, and 9 bases separated the two germline ends. Per germline, CDR1 SNHLY and CDR2 FYNNEI. This chain's CDR3 is CASSDPDSYNEQFF. Written as DNA, the CDR3 is TGTGCCAGCAGTGACCCGGACAGCTACAATGAGCAGTTCTTC.

There are many counts of this clonotype. J is TRBJ1-5 and V is TRBV6-1, with D uncertain. From germline, CDR1 is MNHNS and CDR2 SASEGT. The CDR3 is 13 amino acids. V was pared by 3 bases and J by 7 bases, with 10 bases between. This chain's CDR3 is CASSEGSMQPQHF. The DNA of the CDR3 is TGTGCCAGCAGTGAGGGCAGTATGCAGCCCCAGCATTTT.

The V and J genes are TRBV18 and TRBJ1-2; D unresolved. The germline V gene has CDR1 KGHSH and CDR2 LQKENI. The CDR3 is made up of 15 amino acids. Trimming took 5 bases from V and 8 from J, leaving 21 bases between them. The CDR3 nucleotides read TGTGCCAGCTCAGGAATTGACCCATCCTTCGAGGGCTACACCTTC. It encodes CASSGIDPSFEGYTF.

This clonotype was detected a few times. This rearrangement joins TRBV20-1 to TRBJ2-5; the match to TRBD2 covers 11 bases. From germline, CDR1 is DFQATT and CDR2 SNEGSKA (reference sequence). The CDR3 is 14 residues long. The J segment lost 5 bases and the V segment lost 5 bases, leaving 7 bases of the junction unmatched. CDR3 nucleotides: TGCAGTGCTTCCGTAGCGGGGGGGCACGAGACCCAGTACTTC. Protein: CSASVAGGHETQYF.

This clonotype has ten or more counts. CDR3 in DNA: TGTGCCAGCAGGGGTAGGGCTGAAGCTTTCTTT. This translates into CASRGRAEAFF. The V call is TRBV12-3 or TRBV12-4, the J call TRBJ1-1; D gene unclear. The CDR3 has 11 residues. V was pared by 6 bases and J by 6 bases, with 8 bases between.

CDR3 nucleotides: TGTGCCAGCAGTACCCGCGTGAACACAGATACGCAGTATTTT. Its translation is CASSTRVNTDTQYF. This chain uses TRBV6-1 with TRBJ2-3; D gene ambiguous. The V end lost 5 bases, the J end lost 2 bases, and 11 bases lay between the germline ends. The CDR3 covers 14 residues. The V gene's germline CDR1 is MNHNS and CDR2 SASEGT.

This clonotype occurred once. Germline and junction disagree at one end, which may indicate a read error. The rearrangement uses TRBV6-5 and TRBJ2-2; TRBD2 might be the D (6 bases). The germline V gene has CDR1 MNHEY and CDR2 SVGAGI. CDR3 length equals 17 residues. This chain's CDR3 is CASSYSNGGANTGELSF. In nucleotides, the CDR3 is TGTGCCAGCAGCTACTCAAACGGCGGGGCGAACACCGGGGAGCTGTCTTTT.

The chain links TRBV6-1 to TRBJ1-2, with a possible D match to TRBD1 (5 bases). The V gene lost 6 bases and the J gene lost 5 bases, with 13 bases spanning the gap. Germline V gives CDR1 MNHNS, CDR2 SASEGT. This CDR3 has 13 residues. CDR3 in DNA: TGTGCCAGCAGCGGGGGATGGGGGTATGGCTACACCTTC. It translates to CASSGGWGYGYTF.

This clonotype has just a few counts. The V and J genes are TRBV15 and TRBJ1-3; D is ambiguous. V lost 4 bases to trimming and J lost 2 bases, with 12 bases between them. This CDR3 has 15 residues. Germline lookup yields CDR1 LNHNV and CDR2 YYDKDF (reference sequence). CDR3 loop: CATSNDRRTGNTIYF. The CDR3 DNA follows: TGTGCCACCAGCAATGACCGAAGAACTGGAAACACCATATATTTT.

V usage is TRBV20-1 and J usage is TRBJ1-2; 7 bases map to TRBD1. The V segment lost 0 bases and the J segment 5 bases; nucleotides outside the gene matches: 9. Germline V CDR1 and CDR2: DFQATT, SNEGSKA (reference sequence). This CDR3 region has 15 residues. CDR3 coding DNA: TGCAGTGCTAGAGATGAGGGGGCCCCTTGGTATGGCTACACCTTC. Translating it yields CSARDEGAPWYGYTF.

This clonotype showed up many times. The gene calls are TRBV28 and TRBJ2-2, with TRBD1 matching over 7 bases. V lost 4 bases and J lost 5; bases outside the gene matches: 7. The CDR3 runs to 15 residues. CDR1 and CDR2 from the germline V gene are MDHEN and SYDVKM. The CDR3 DNA is TGTGCCAGCAGTTCCGGGACAGCCCGGACCGGGGAGCTGTTTTTT. This gives the protein CASSSGTARTGELFF.

There are a few counts of this clonotype. The chain links TRBV6-5 to TRBJ1-6; possible D gene TRBD1, 6 bases. The CDR3 sequence is 17 residues long. The ends were cut back, 1 base at V and 3 bases at J, with 13 bases in the middle. The V gene's germline CDR1 is MNHEY and CDR2 SVGAGI. For the CDR3, the DNA is TGTGCCAGCAGTTACTATGGGGGGCAGGTCTATAATTCACCCCTCCACTTT. It encodes CASSYYGGQVYNSPLHF.

The chain couples TRBV5-4 to TRBJ2-1; 9 nucleotides line up with TRBD1. Germline-derived CDR1 and CDR2 are SGHNT and YYREEE (reference sequence). CDR3 length equals 14 residues. The trim removed 3 bases at V and 8 bases at J, leaving 6 bases unmatched. The CDR3 loop is CASSYPGQGDEQFF. The CDR3 DNA reads TGTGCCAGCAGCTATCCGGGACAGGGTGATGAGCAGTTCTTC.

The CDR3, as DNA: TGCGCCAGCAGCCAGAAACAGGGGGCTCCGGGTTACGAGCAGTACTTC. It codes for CASSQKQGAPGYEQYF. The rearrangement joins TRBV4-1 to TRBJ2-7, with 9 bases identical to TRBD1. With 3 bases clipped from V and 4 bases from J, the junction kept 10 bases outside the gene matches. This CDR3 is 16 amino acids long. The germline CDR1 and CDR2 sequences are MGHRA and YSYEKL.

This clonotype has only a few counts. This chain links TRBV6-1 with TRBJ2-1, with D possibly being TRBD2 (5 bases). The germline V and J ends were trimmed by 8 bases and 6 bases, with 8 bases remaining between them. CDR1 and CDR2 (germline): MNHNS, SASEGT. This CDR3 is built from 11 residues. The CDR3 DNA sequence: TGTGCCAGCGGCGGGCCCAATGAGCAGTTCTTC. Protein: CASGGPNEQFF.

Many counts were recorded for this clonotype. This chain connects TRBV6-6 to TRBJ1-6, with D unresolved. The CDR3 sequence is 15 residues long. Germline-derived CDR1 and CDR2 are MNHNY and SVGAGI (reference sequence). The ends were cut back, 2 bases at V and 5 bases at J, with 10 bases in the middle. The CDR3 DNA follows: TGTGCCAGCAGTTACCTATCAGGCAATAATTCACCCCTCCACTTT. Amino acid sequence: CASSYLSGNNSPLHF.

This clonotype came up a few times. The gene calls are TRBV9 and TRBJ2-1; TRBD1 matches 9 bases. This CDR3 has 15 amino acids. Looked up from germline, CDR1 is SGDLS and CDR2 is YYNGEE. V was pared by 2 bases and J by 3 bases, with 3 bases of the junction left unmatched. Here the CDR3 DNA reads TGTGCCAGCAGCGTGCAGGGACAGGGCTACAATGAGCAGTTCTTC. Translating it yields CASSVQGQGYNEQFF.

This clonotype came up many times. This rearrangement joins TRBV7-2 to TRBJ1-1; 12 bases are a match to TRBD1. V shed 5 bases and J 3 bases; nucleotides not matched to a gene: 19. CDR3 length: 20 amino acids. The germline V gene has CDR1 SGHTA and CDR2 FQGNSA. The CDR3 DNA follows: TGTGCCAGCAGCCATGGGCCTTGGGACAGGGGGCTGGGGTGGGACACTGAAGCTTTCTTT. It encodes CASSHGPWDRGLGWDTEAFF.

This clonotype was detected only a few times. V gene TRBV6-1 combines with J gene TRBJ2-7, with D tentatively TRBD1 (5 bases). CDR3 length: 15 residues. V dropped 5 bases and J dropped 0 bases, with 14 bases sitting between them. Germline V CDR1 and CDR2: MNHNS, SASEGT. CDR3 DNA: TGTGCCAGCAGTTCTTTCCAGACAGCCTCCTACGAGCAGTACTTC. Its protein is CASSSFQTASYEQYF.

Of note for this clonotype: This likely comes from a read error, as the CDR3 has no conserved phenylalanine or tryptophan at its end. J is TRBJ1-1 and V is TRBV30, with 8 bases matching TRBD1. Germline assignment: CDR1 GTSNPN and CDR2 SVGIG (reference sequence). With V trimmed by 3 bases and J by 0 bases, 9 bases remained unmatched. The CDR3 runs to 16 residues. CDR3 sequence reads: CAWRVNGQGMNTEAFS. In DNA form, the CDR3 reads TGTGCCTGGAGGGTCAACGGACAGGGAATGAACACTGAAGCTTTCTCT.